The clone carrying this TCR beta chain was seen a few times. The data stem from a study of regulatory T cells in long-lasting Graves disease. Investigators prepared the TCR beta libraries by applying iRepertoire HTBI primers and Arm-PCR of CDR3 regions. TCRdb re-derived calls from the multiplex PCR reads in MiXCR, one entry per CDR3 protein. The data contain about 540,000 distinct CDR3 sequences, about 14% of them singletons. CDR1 GTSNPN and CDR2 SVGIG come from the germline V gene (reference sequence). V shed 4 bases and J shed 4 bases, with 8 bases lying between them. The CDR3 contains 12 residues. Time point in this sample: newly diagnosed GD, antithyroid drugs for less than 3 months. There was RNA extracted from PBMCs, and the TCR library was made from it. The same data also went into a second study, on T cells in Graves' hyperthyroidism and ophthalmopathy.

This rearrangement joins TRBV30 to TRBJ1-3; no reliable D call. Sequencing used peripheral blood mononuclear cells (PBMCs), obtained at new diagnosis, from a patient treated with antithyroid drugs. The source of this sequence is a man aged 25 to 40 with Graves disease. DNA for the CDR3: TGTGCCTGGAAGGGTCAGGGAAACACCATATATTTT. This sequence encodes CAWKGQGNTIYF.